The following is a T cell receptor beta chain sequence with its context. This clonotype was seen ten or more times. Its target antigen remains unknown. No base qualities exist here, and no much larger clone lies one base off it. This sample was taken from a study of T-cell reconstitution after alpha-beta-depleted transplantation in children (dated by TCRdb to 2016 to 2017). Concerning the study at large: T-cell immune reconstitution after TCRalphabeta/CD19-depleted allogeneic hematopoietic cell transplantation in children was quantitatively tracked in the study by means of TCR repertoire profiling. What the authors observed across the whole study: In some patients, the high TCRbeta diversity seen at day 60 was put down to recipient T cells and intrathymic progenitors that had survived conditioning. The frequencies of hyperexpanded clones fell over the following months, and after one year, T-cell counts and TCRbeta diversity were mostly attributed to newly produced T cells. About two months after transplant, the apparently early recovery of alphabetaT-cell counts reportedly depended on just several hundred clones that had expanded rapidly and came from non-depleted graft cells.

The germline V gene provides CDR1 KGHDR and CDR2 SFDVKD. The germline V and J ends show losses of 3 bases and 10 bases respectively, and no gene match explains 5 bases of the junction. There are 14 amino acids in the CDR3, from cysteine to phenylalanine inclusive. Only the CDR3 DNA is retained, 42 bases long and in frame from the first base. Receptor amplification or capture employed PCR. The sequencing machine was an Illumina HiSeq 2500. Molecular barcoding was employed in the preparation of TCR libraries, with unique molecular identifiers being used to normalize TCRbeta repertoire quantification. In-frame beta chains were kept once TCRdb had trimmed the public reads at Q25 with fastp and called clones with MiXCR. Each CDR3 protein gets just one entry, which takes the most common genes and DNA from the rows behind it. This sample gives about 240,000 distinct CDR3 sequences in total; roughly 25% of them show up just once. Over 2.5% of the sample comes from the top ten.

This specimen's treatment or condition label, interpreted: allogeneic hematopoietic cell transplantation with graft depleted of TCRalphabeta T cells and CD19 B cells. The children who served as transplant recipients had been given grafts of TCRalphabeta/CD19-depleted allogeneic hematopoietic cells. This TCR derives from a girl aged 2 to 9 with Fanconi anemia, due to receive a stem cell transplant. The material was PBMCs, obtained before TCRalphabeta/CD19-depleted stem cell transplant. The chain links TRBV24-1 with TRBJ2-1; 10 bases in the junction line up with TRBD1. The encoded CDR3 is CATSDVDRGSEQFF. The DNA sequence follows: TGTGCCACCAGTGATGTGGACAGGGGGTCGGAGCAGTTCTTC.